Below, 15 T cell receptor beta chains from the same sample are listed, as sequenced in a study of T cell repertoires in ileal Crohn's disease. Some clones are missing from TCRdb's copy, which holds only in-frame ones; the method was immunoSEQ multiplex PCR. The sample shows roughly 8,700 clones, 65% to 90% of them seen only once. Indicated time point: inflamed ileum from the surgical specimen. Sequenced sample: ileal tissue. The receptors were sampled from an adult with Crohn's disease.

The genes are TRBV30 and TRBJ1-6; no reliable D call. The CDR3 is 12 residues long. Germline-derived CDR1 and CDR2 are GTSNPN and SVGIG (reference sequence). V gave up 0 bases and J gave up 9 bases, with 6 bases separating them. CDR3 DNA: TGTGCCTGGAGTGTAAACCTTTCACCCCTCCACTTT. This encodes CAWSVNLSPLHF.

This chain connects TRBV5-1 to TRBJ1-2; TRBD1 agrees at 8 bases. Germline V gene lookup returns CDR1 SGHRS and CDR2 YFSETQ. V trimming: 4 bases; J trimming: 4 bases; junction bases outside the gene matches: 9. The CDR3 runs 15 residues. The CDR3 loop reads CASSRTADRAYGYTF. The CDR3 DNA follows: TGCGCCAGCAGCCGGACCGCGGACAGGGCCTATGGCTACACCTTC.

The chain recombines TRBV7-9 with TRBJ2-5; D gene ambiguous. This CDR3 is built from 12 residues. The germline CDR1 and CDR2 sequences are SEHNR and FQNEAQ (reference sequence). V was cut by 3 bases and J by 6 bases, with 8 bases left in between. This CDR3 reads CASSFGPQTQYF. The CDR3 region has the DNA TGTGCCAGCAGCTTTGGGCCACAGACCCAGTACTTC.

This chain links TRBV6-5 with TRBJ1-1; 7 bases are shared with TRBD1. This CDR3 is 13 amino acids long. Germline loops: CDR1 MNHEY, CDR2 SVGAGI. J lost 4 bases, V lost 7 bases, and 6 bases had no gene match. The CDR3 sequence is CASTTGEGTEAFF. The CDR3 DNA reads TGTGCCAGCACCACAGGGGAGGGCACTGAAGCTTTCTTT.

The J gene is TRBJ1-4, the V gene TRBV7-9; D is unclear. The germline V and J ends were trimmed by 1 base and 8 bases, with 11 bases remaining between them. This CDR3 has 14 amino acids. Germline CDR1 reads SEHNR; CDR2 reads FQNEAQ (reference sequence). CDR3 sequence: CASSLGNIREKLFF. The CDR3, as DNA: TGTGCCAGCAGCTTAGGGAACATACGGGAAAAACTGTTTTTT.

V is TRBV10-3 and J is TRBJ1-1; a possible D gene is TRBD1 (6 bases). V was clipped by 3 bases and J by 1 base, with 9 bases between them. CDR3 length: 14 amino acids. Per germline, CDR1 ENHRY and CDR2 SYGVKD. The CDR3 here is CAISEGTTNTEAFF. The DNA for the CDR3 is TGTGCCATCAGTGAAGGGACAACGAACACTGAAGCTTTCTTT.

The chain uses TRBV9 and TRBJ2-3, with a weak D call TRBD1 (5 bases). CDR3 length: 16 residues. Germline V gives CDR1 SGDLS, CDR2 YYNGEE. The V end lost 3 bases, the J end lost 8 bases, and 22 bases lay between the germline ends. The CDR3 protein is CASSDPRGGRTSTQYF. CDR3 sequence (DNA): TGTGCCAGCAGCGACCCAAGGGGCGGAAGGACATCTACGCAGTATTTT.

The chain carries TRBV29-1 and TRBJ2-1; 10 bases map to TRBD2. After removal of 7 bases from V and 6 bases from J, the junction contained 9 bases not matched to a gene. The germline V gene encodes CDR1 SQVTM and CDR2 ANQGSEA. CDR3 length: 14 residues. CDR3 sequence: CSAAGTSDFNEQFF. CDR3 nucleotide sequence: TGCAGCGCAGCCGGGACTAGCGATTTCAATGAGCAGTTCTTC.

The chain recombines TRBV7-6 with TRBJ1-4; D not certain. The CDR3 is made up of 15 amino acids. The V end lost 5 bases, the J end lost 14 bases, and 24 bases lay between the germline ends. The V gene's germline CDR1 is SGHVS and CDR2 FNYEAQ. CDR3 amino acids: CASSASGSARETLFF. The CDR3, as DNA: TGTGCCAGCAGCGCTAGCGGGTCCGCCCGGGAGACTCTGTTTTTT.

V and J are TRBV5-8 and TRBJ2-1, with 8 bases identical to TRBD2. This CDR3 spans 16 amino acids. V gave up 1 base and J gave up 4 bases; unmatched junction bases: 7. The germline V gene encodes CDR1 SGHTS and CDR2 YDEGEE. CDR3 sequence (DNA): TGTGCCAGCAGCTTGCAGCGGGGGAAACTTTACAATGAGCAGTTCTTC. This translates into CASSLQRGKLYNEQFF.

The chain couples TRBV5-4 to TRBJ1-3, with D maybe TRBD1 (5 bases). This CDR3 region has 15 residues. Germline CDR1 is SGHNT and CDR2 is YYREEE (reference sequence). V was trimmed by 4 bases and J by 0 bases, leaving 11 bases between them. The DNA for the CDR3 is TGTGCCAGCAGCGGAGGGACCAACTCTGGAAACACCATATATTTT. It is translated as CASSGGTNSGNTIYF. The full variable domain, rest sourced from reference TRBV5-4 and TRBJ1-3, is ETGVTQSPTHLIKTRGQQVTLRCSSQSGHNTVSWYQQALGQGPQFIFQYYREEENGRGNFPPRFSGLQFPNYSSELNVNALELDDSALYLCASSGGTNSGNTIYFGEGSWLTVV.

The rearrangement links TRBV14 to TRBJ1-1, with D uncertain. Germline loops: CDR1 SGHDN, CDR2 FVKESK. V was trimmed by 0 bases and J by 4 bases, leaving 6 bases between them. The CDR3 contains 13 residues. The DNA for the CDR3 is TGTGCCAGCAGCCAAGAACGGCCCACTGAAGCTTTCTTT. It specifies CASSQERPTEAFF.

The chain combines TRBV5-1 with TRBJ2-7; weak D call: TRBD2 (6 bases). This CDR3 is built from 17 residues. The V and J ends lost 4 bases and 5 bases respectively, with 25 bases between them. Germline-derived CDR1 and CDR2 are SGHRS and YFSETQ. CDR3 residues: CASSAGLLASVGNEQYF. The DNA of the CDR3 is TGCGCCAGCAGCGCCGGACTTCTAGCGTCTGTTGGTAACGAGCAGTACTTC.

This clone was found once. The rearrangement uses TRBV5-1 and TRBJ2-7; D is perhaps TRBD1 (5 bases). Trimming stripped 0 bases from V and 0 bases from J, with 7 bases between. CDR1 is SGHRS and CDR2 is YFSETQ in the germline V gene. CDR3 size: 14 residues. The CDR3: CASSLEGFSYEQYF. CDR3 nucleotides: TGCGCCAGCAGCTTGGAGGGGTTCTCCTACGAGCAGTACTTC. The full variable domain, completed using reference TRBV5-1 and TRBJ2-7, is KAGVTQTPRYLIKTRGQQVTLSCSPISGHRSVSWYQQTPGQGLQFLFEYFSETQRNKGNFPGRFSGRQFSNSRSEMNVSTLELGDSALYLCASSLEGFSYEQYFGPGTRLTVT.

V usage is TRBV29-1 and J usage is TRBJ2-2; D might be TRBD1 (6 bases). The CDR3 length is 14 residues. V dropped 7 bases and J dropped 6 bases, with 18 bases sitting between them. Germline values: CDR1 SQVTM, CDR2 ANQGSEA. CDR3 in amino acids: CSGGIVQGSGELFF. The CDR3 bases are TGCAGCGGGGGGATCGTCCAGGGGTCCGGGGAGCTGTTTTTT.